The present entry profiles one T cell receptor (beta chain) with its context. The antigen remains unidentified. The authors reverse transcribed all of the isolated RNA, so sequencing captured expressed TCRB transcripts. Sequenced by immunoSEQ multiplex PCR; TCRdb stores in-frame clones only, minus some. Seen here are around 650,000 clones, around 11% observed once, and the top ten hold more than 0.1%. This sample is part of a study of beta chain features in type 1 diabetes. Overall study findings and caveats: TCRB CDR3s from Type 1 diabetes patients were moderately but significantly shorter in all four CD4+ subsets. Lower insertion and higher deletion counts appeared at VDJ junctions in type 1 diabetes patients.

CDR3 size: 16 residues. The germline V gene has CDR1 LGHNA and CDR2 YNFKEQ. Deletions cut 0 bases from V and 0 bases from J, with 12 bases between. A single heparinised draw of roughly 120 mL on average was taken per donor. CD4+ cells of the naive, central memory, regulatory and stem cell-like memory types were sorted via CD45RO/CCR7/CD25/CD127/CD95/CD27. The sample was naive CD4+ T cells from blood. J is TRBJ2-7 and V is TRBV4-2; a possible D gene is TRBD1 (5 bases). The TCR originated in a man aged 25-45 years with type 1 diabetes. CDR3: CASSQDLAGPSYEQYF. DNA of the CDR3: TGTGCCAGCAGCCAAGATCTGGCAGGGCCCTCCTACGAGCAGTACTTC.